The 32 T cell receptor beta chains reported below all come from one sample, sequenced in a study of blood T cell repertoires in COVID-19. Here immunoSEQ multiplex PCR was the method, and the copy in TCRdb shows in-frame clones only, minus some. The profile shows approximately 250,000 clones, about 84% of them singletons. The source material was peripheral blood. The origin of the receptors is a woman at least 80 years old with COVID-19, enrolled during active disease.

This clone was detected once. The J gene is TRBJ1-6, the V gene TRBV5-4; 8 positions match TRBD1. This CDR3 contains 16 residues. The junction had 9 bases not matched to a gene; V was cut back by 4 bases and J by 6 bases. Per the germline V gene, CDR1 is SGHNT and CDR2 is YYREEE (reference sequence). CDR3 in amino acids: CASSIQQGERNSPLHF. For the CDR3, the DNA is TGTGCCAGCAGCATCCAACAGGGGGAACGTAATTCACCCCTCCACTTT.

The V and J genes are TRBV27 and TRBJ2-7, with 7 bases that match TRBD1. J was trimmed by 0 bases and V by 5 bases; bases with no gene match: 7. CDR3 length equals 15 residues. CDR1 is MNHEY and CDR2 is SMNVEV in the germline V gene (reference sequence). The CDR3: CASSPRTGGSYEQYF. Here the CDR3 DNA reads TGTGCCAGCAGTCCCCGGACAGGTGGCTCCTACGAGCAGTACTTC.

This chain connects TRBV9 to TRBJ1-1, with a tentative D call TRBD1 (5 bases). Between the trimmed V and J ends, which lost 4 bases and 4 bases, there was a span of 14 bases. Per the germline V gene, CDR1 is SGDLS and CDR2 is YYNGEE. This CDR3 is built from 14 residues. Here the CDR3 DNA reads TGTGCCAGCAGCCCCCGGGGGGAGGCCACTGAAGCTTTCTTT. It yields the protein CASSPRGEATEAFF.

DNA of the CDR3: TGTGCCAGCTCACCATGGGAGAATCAGCCCCAGCATTTT. This encodes CASSPWENQPQHF. The genes are TRBV18 and TRBJ1-5; D is ambiguous. Germline CDR1 KGHSH, CDR2 LQKENI. Trimming shortened V by 2 bases and J by 4 bases, and 6 bases separated the two germline ends. This CDR3 has 13 residues.

This clone occurred once. The chain has TRBV7-2 and TRBJ2-3, with a weak D call TRBD1 (6 bases). Trimming took off 4 bases at V and 5 bases at J, with 16 bases between the two ends. Germline loops: CDR1 SGHTA, CDR2 FQGNSA. This CDR3 is 15 amino acids long. The CDR3 DNA follows: TGTGCCAGCAGCTCCACGAGAGGGGGTGGAGATACGCAGTATTTT. Amino acids: CASSSTRGGGDTQYF. Full variable domain (outside the CDR3, taken from reference TRBV7-2 and TRBJ2-3): GAGVSQSPSNKVTEKGKDVELRCDPISGHTALYWYRQSLGQGLEFLIYFQGNSAPDKSGLPSDRFSAERTGGSVSTLTIQRTQQEDSAVYLCASSSTRGGGDTQYFGPGTRLTVL.

The chain employs TRBV11-2 and TRBJ2-3, with 12 nucleotides matching TRBD2. The germline V gene encodes CDR1 SGHAT and CDR2 FQNNGV. CDR3 length: 16 residues. The V and J ends lost 3 bases and 4 bases, in that order; junction bases with no gene match: 5. CDR3 DNA: TGTGCCAGCAGCTTCTTTCCTAGCGGGGGGGCAGATACGCAGTATTTT. As protein: CASSFFPSGGADTQYF.

The chain uses TRBV5-6 and TRBJ1-3; TRBD1 matches at 8 bases. This CDR3 spans 15 amino acids. CDR1 is SGHDT and CDR2 is YYEEEE in the germline V gene. V lost 3 bases and J lost 3; bases outside the gene matches: 5. The CDR3 loop reads CASSWTGSGGNTIYF. The CDR3 coding sequence is TGTGCCAGCAGCTGGACAGGGTCAGGTGGAAACACCATATATTTT.

In the case of this clone: The same CDR3 is also encoded by other DNA sequences in this sample. This chain connects TRBV24-1 to TRBJ1-2; the match to TRBD1 covers 8 bases. The germline V gene encodes CDR1 KGHDR and CDR2 SFDVKD. V shed 4 bases and J 2 bases; nucleotides not matched to a gene: 5. The CDR3 has 15 residues. Here the CDR3 DNA reads TGTGCCACCAGTGACCCCGGACAGGGCAACTATGGCTACACCTTC. Translating it yields CATSDPGQGNYGYTF.

This chain uses TRBV7-8 with TRBJ2-7; 7 positions match TRBD1. Trimming removed 5 bases from V and 1 base from J; junction bases left unmatched: 5. Germline loops: CDR1 SGHVS, CDR2 FQNEAQ. The length of the CDR3 is 14 residues. The DNA for the CDR3 is TGTGCCAGCAGCCCCCGGACAGGTTCCTACGAGCAGTACTTC. Protein: CASSPRTGSYEQYF.

J is TRBJ2-5 and V is TRBV2, with 7 nucleotides matching TRBD1. Germline CDR1 SNHLY, CDR2 FYNNEI. Losses at the gene ends were 10 bases for V and 5 bases for J; bases not matched to a gene: 4. The length of the CDR3 is 11 residues. CDR3 bases: TGTGCCACGGGACAGTACGAGACCCAGTACTTC. It specifies CATGQYETQYF.

V gene TRBV18 combines with J gene TRBJ2-7; TRBD2 is a possible D gene (6 bases). This CDR3 comprises 15 residues. The germline gives CDR1 KGHSH, CDR2 LQKENI. V shed 0 bases and J shed 3 bases, with 12 bases lying between them. The CDR3 nucleotides read TGTGCCAGCTCACCACCGGGGAGGTTGGGCTACGAGCAGTACTTC. This sequence encodes CASSPPGRLGYEQYF.

V usage is TRBV5-1 and J usage is TRBJ1-2; 7 bases are shared with TRBD1. Germline loops: CDR1 SGHRS, CDR2 YFSETQ. V gave up 0 bases and J gave up 8 bases; unmatched junction bases: 4. CDR3 size: 13 residues. CDR3 bases: TGCGCCAGCAGCTTGGGACAGGGTGAAGGCTACACCTTC. It codes for CASSLGQGEGYTF.

The chain employs TRBV5-4 and TRBJ2-5; D not certain. From germline, CDR1 is SGHNT and CDR2 YYREEE (reference sequence). The length of the CDR3 is 13 residues. Trimming left V 3 bases short and J 1 base short, with 7 bases between. The CDR3 here is CASSSPGQETQYF. In nucleotides, the CDR3 is TGTGCCAGCAGCTCACCAGGCCAAGAGACCCAGTACTTC.

This clone appeared once. Different DNA sequences within this sample yield the same CDR3. The chain joins TRBV18 to TRBJ1-5; 7 bases are a match to TRBD1. V was clipped by 3 bases and J by 4 bases; unmatched bases: 3. This CDR3 contains 14 residues. CDR1 KGHSH and CDR2 LQKENI come from the germline V gene. The CDR3, as DNA: TGTGCCAGCTCACCCCTGGGACAGAATCAGCCCCAGCATTTT. Its protein is CASSPLGQNQPQHF.

The V gene is TRBV2, the J gene TRBJ2-2, with a possible D match to TRBD1 (7 bases). From germline, CDR1 is SNHLY and CDR2 FYNNEI. V was pared by 4 bases and J by 9 bases, with 21 bases between. This CDR3 spans 16 amino acids. The CDR3 nucleotides read TGTGCCAGCAGTGCGTTCGGGACAGCGGGTGGCCGGGAGCTGTTTTTT. This translates into CASSAFGTAGGRELFF.

The chain joins TRBV19 to TRBJ1-1; D is unclear. This CDR3 contains 13 residues. V gave up 8 bases and J gave up 1 base, with 11 bases separating them. The germline CDR1 and CDR2 sequences are LNHDA and SQIVND (reference sequence). CDR3 DNA sequence: TGTGCCAGTCGTAACCACAGGAACACTGAAGCTTTCTTT. This gives the protein CASRNHRNTEAFF.

The chain combines TRBV2 with TRBJ1-6; TRBD1 matches at 7 bases. The CDR3 is 15 residues long. Trimming cost V 9 bases and J 7 bases; bases outside gene matches: 12. CDR1 is SNHLY, CDR2 FYNNEI, per germline. CDR3 sequence: CASRQGGAPNSPLHF. CDR3 in DNA: TGTGCCAGTCGACAGGGCGGGGCCCCGAATTCACCCCTCCACTTT.

The chain links TRBV6-1 to TRBJ1-5, with 8 bases identical to TRBD1. CDR3 length: 15 amino acids. Trimming at V came to 4 bases and at J to 6 bases, leaving 8 bases not matched to a gene. Germline CDR1 is MNHNS and CDR2 is SASEGT. The CDR3 DNA follows: TGTGCCAGCAGTGGAGGGGGCAGGGGGCCTCAGCCCCAGCATTTT. Translated, it gives CASSGGGRGPQPQHF.

This clone was detected once. This chain links TRBV6-2 or TRBV6-3 with TRBJ2-7; 7 bases agree with TRBD2. This CDR3 contains 17 residues. After removal of 5 bases from V and 0 bases from J, the junction contained 13 bases not matched to a gene. The germline V gene encodes CDR1 MNHEY and CDR2 SVGEGT. CDR3 sequence: CASSRGGGAGSSYEQYF. In nucleotides, the CDR3 is TGTGCCAGCAGTCGTGGGGGGGGAGCGGGAAGCTCCTACGAGCAGTACTTC.

This chain uses TRBV11-2 with TRBJ1-1; TRBD1 matches 10 bases. This CDR3 has 17 amino acids. Trimming removed 5 bases from V and 7 bases from J; junction bases left unmatched: 16. The germline gives CDR1 SGHAT, CDR2 FQNNGV. The CDR3 DNA reads as TGTGCCAGCAGCATCCTCGGAGGGGGGACAGGGGATGGTGAAGCTTTCTTT. This encodes CASSILGGGTGDGEAFF.

This clone was seen a handful of times. Other nucleotide sequences in the sample specify the same CDR3. The genes are TRBV12-3 or TRBV12-4 and TRBJ2-7, with D perhaps matching TRBD1 (6 bases). Trimming shortened V by 3 bases and J by 3 bases, and 9 bases separated the two germline ends. There are 13 residues in the CDR3. The CDR3 DNA follows: TGTGCCAGCAGTTTTCAGGGGAGCTACGAGCAGTACTTC. Translating it yields CASSFQGSYEQYF.

This chain uses TRBV3-1 (or the pseudogene TRBV3-2) with TRBJ2-4, with D unresolved. V was clipped by 4 bases and J by 0 bases, with 13 bases between them. The length of the CDR3 is 16 residues. CDR1 and CDR2 (germline): LGHDT, YNNKEL (reference sequence). CDR3 coding DNA: TGTGCCAGCAGCCTGACTTCGGCCCTAGCCAAAAACATTCAGTACTTC. Translated: CASSLTSALAKNIQYF.

The table lists this clone with a count of one. The rearrangement links TRBV5-1 to TRBJ1-3, with D tentatively TRBD1 (6 bases). The germline V gene has CDR1 SGHRS and CDR2 YFSETQ. The CDR3 is 16 residues long. Trimming took 1 base from V and 0 from J, leaving 11 bases between them. The chain's CDR3 is CASSLPGAISGNTIYF. The CDR3, as DNA: TGCGCCAGCAGCTTGCCAGGGGCCATCTCTGGAAACACCATATATTTT.

The chain recombines TRBV12-3 or TRBV12-4 with TRBJ1-2; D is uncertain. Trimming stripped 7 bases from V and 8 bases from J, with 14 bases between. The CDR3 covers 12 residues. In nucleotides, the CDR3 is TGTGCCAGCACCCTCGGAGGGTCAGGCTACACCTTC. It is translated as CASTLGGSGYTF.

The chain employs TRBV5-5 and TRBJ1-5; no firm D call. The CDR3 runs to 17 residues. Trimming stripped 4 bases from V and 3 bases from J, with 20 bases between. The germline CDR1 and CDR2 sequences are SGHKS and YYEKEE (reference sequence). CDR3 DNA: TGTGCCAGCAGCCTAGTGCGGGCGGCCAACGACAATCAGCCCCAGCATTTT. Its protein product is CASSLVRAANDNQPQHF.

This chain links TRBV7-2 with TRBJ1-1; no reliable D call. V was shortened by 10 bases and J by 0 bases, with 12 bases between the two germline ends. Germline V gives CDR1 SGHTA, CDR2 FQGNSA. The CDR3 is made up of 13 amino acids. The CDR3: CATCRQMNTEAFF. In nucleotides, the CDR3 is TGTGCCACCTGCAGACAAATGAACACTGAAGCTTTCTTT.

J is TRBJ2-5 and V is TRBV24-1, with 9 bases lining up with TRBD1. CDR1 is KGHDR, CDR2 SFDVKD, per germline. Trimming cost V 4 bases and J 5 bases; bases outside gene matches: 4. The CDR3 is 14 residues long. CDR3: CATSDRGQGETQYF. In DNA form, the CDR3 reads TGTGCCACCAGTGACCGGGGACAGGGTGAGACCCAGTACTTC.

The chain is built from TRBV5-6 and TRBJ1-1; D call uncertain. This CDR3 is 13 amino acids long. Trimming shortened V by 1 base and J by 4 bases, and 8 bases separated the two germline ends. CDR1 and CDR2 from the germline V gene are SGHDT and YYEEEE. The CDR3 coding sequence is TGTGCCAGCAGCTTGTTACCGGGCACTGAAGCTTTCTTT. Its protein is CASSLLPGTEAFF.

The V call is TRBV3-1 (or the pseudogene TRBV3-2), the J call TRBJ1-6; D is possibly TRBD1 (6 bases). This CDR3 has 14 residues. CDR1 and CDR2 (germline): LGHDT, YNNKEL (reference sequence). With 4 bases removed from V and 7 bases from J, the gap between germline ends came to 11 bases. The CDR3 reads CASSPQGGNSPLHF. The CDR3 DNA is TGTGCCAGCAGCCCACAGGGTGGGAATTCACCCCTCCACTTT.

The V and J genes are TRBV25-1 and TRBJ2-7, with D possibly TRBD2 on 5 matching bases. The CDR3 has 13 residues. CDR1 and CDR2 from the germline V gene are MGHDK and SYGVNS. Trimming shortened V by 1 base and J by 6 bases, and 10 bases separated the two germline ends. CDR3 coding DNA: TGTGCCAGCAGTGAATTCGGTGAGGGCGAGCAGTACTTC. It translates to CASSEFGEGEQYF.

The V call is TRBV27, the J call TRBJ2-1; D may be TRBD2 (7 bases). Germline-derived CDR1 and CDR2 are MNHEY and SMNVEV (reference sequence). The CDR3 is 16 amino acids. V lost 3 bases to trimming and J lost 0 bases, with 12 bases between them. For the CDR3, the DNA is TGTGCCAGCAGTTTGGAGGGGGGGAACTCCTACAATGAGCAGTTCTTC. It translates to CASSLEGGNSYNEQFF.

The V and J genes are TRBV3-1 (or the pseudogene TRBV3-2) and TRBJ2-7; possibly TRBD2 for D (6 bases). Trimming cost V 2 bases and J 6 bases, with 11 bases left between them. Per germline, CDR1 LGHDT and CDR2 YNNKEL (reference sequence). This CDR3 is 13 amino acids long. The CDR3 protein is CASSQYSGGEQYF. The CDR3 region has the DNA TGTGCCAGCAGCCAATACTCCGGGGGCGAGCAGTACTTC.